The sequence of this TCR beta chain was determined in a study of blood T cell repertoires in COVID-19. Overall study context: The United States, Italy and Spain provided the acute and convalescent COVID-19 samples. The cDNA or gDNA used as material had been derived from T cells, B-cell-depleted T cells, or PBMCs.

Authors' processing steps: Scientists estimated how many nucleated cells there were by amplifying reference gene primers. Using immunoSEQ multiplex PCR, the repertoire was profiled, and TCRdb retains in-frame clones only, with some absent. That table gives V, J and clone size, and the DNA gave D and trimming. The sample lists about 150,000 clones; roughly 80% were seen once. CDR1 SGHNT and CDR2 YYREEE come from the germline V gene (reference sequence). Trimming at V came to 4 bases and at J to 5 bases, leaving 5 bases not matched to a gene. This CDR3 has 14 residues. Sample: peripheral blood. This chain joins TRBV5-4 and TRBJ1-3; 8 bases align to TRBD1. The clonotype comes from a woman aged 60-75 years with acute or convalescent COVID-19. The CDR3 nucleotides are TGTGCCAGCAGCCCAGGGGGCGGAAGAAACACCATATATTTT. Encoded protein: CASSPGGGRNTIYF.